This paragraph covers one TCR beta chain sequence. A much larger clone differs from this one at a single base, so this may be a read error. Investigators prepared the TCR beta libraries by applying iRepertoire HTBI primers and Arm-PCR of CDR3 regions. TCRdb used MiXCR to reprocess the multiplex PCR reads, holding one entry per CDR3 protein. The sample carries 600,000 to 650,000 distinct CDR3 sequences, around 17% recorded once. The germline CDR1 and CDR2 sequences are MDHEN and SYDVKM. The CDR3 consists of 16 residues. These data are taken from a study of regulatory T cells in long-lasting Graves disease. Time point in this sample: newly diagnosed GD, antithyroid drugs for less than 3 months. Construction of the TCR library relied on RNA isolated from PBMCs. These sequences were also reported in another study, on T cells in Graves' hyperthyroidism and ophthalmopathy. That investigation notes: Ophthalmopathy got predicted by the model a median 6.5 months before its onset.

The sample in question was peripheral blood mononuclear cells (PBMCs), obtained at new diagnosis, from a patient treated with antithyroid drugs. The rearrangement joins TRBV28 to TRBJ2-1; 7 nucleotides line up with TRBD1. The J call may not be correct, given that the DNA end is closer to TRBJ2-5. The TCR comes from a woman in her thirties with Graves disease. This CDR3 is CASSQGDNPCQETQYF. The CDR3 DNA follows: TGTGCCAGCAGTCAGGGGGACAACCCGTGCCAAGAGACCCAGTACTTC.